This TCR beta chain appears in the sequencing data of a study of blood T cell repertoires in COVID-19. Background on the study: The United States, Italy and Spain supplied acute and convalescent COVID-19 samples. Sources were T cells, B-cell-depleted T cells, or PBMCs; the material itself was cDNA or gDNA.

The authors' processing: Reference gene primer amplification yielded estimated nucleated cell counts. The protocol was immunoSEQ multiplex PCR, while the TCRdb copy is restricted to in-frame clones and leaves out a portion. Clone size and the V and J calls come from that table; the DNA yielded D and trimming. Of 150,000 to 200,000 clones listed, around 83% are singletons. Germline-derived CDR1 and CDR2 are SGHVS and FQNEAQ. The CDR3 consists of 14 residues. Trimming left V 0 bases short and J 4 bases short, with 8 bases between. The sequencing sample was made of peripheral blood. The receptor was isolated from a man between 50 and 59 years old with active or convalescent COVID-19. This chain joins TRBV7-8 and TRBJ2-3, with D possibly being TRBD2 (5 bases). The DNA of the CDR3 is TGTGCCAGCAGCTTAGCGCTAGCAGCAGATACGCAGTATTTT. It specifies CASSLALAADTQYF.